This TCR beta chain emerged from a study of blood T cell repertoires in COVID-19 (dated by TCRdb to about 2020). A note on the overall study: Samples from collaborators originated in the United States, Italy and Spain and spanned both the acute and convalescent phases of COVID-19. The prospective study material was composed of cDNA or gDNA derived from T cells, B-cell-depleted T cells, or PBMCs. Deeply sampled blood TCRbeta repertoires from subjects exposed to, actively infected with, or recovered from COVID-19 were included in the dataset. The repertoires were released in a freely available public database meant as a resource for research on the immune response to SARS-CoV-2. The samples were drawn from two sources: the first 160 participants of the ongoing ImmuneRACE study, and 950 to 1,500 subjects contributed by 6 global collaborators. The sample metadata nearly always contained a de-identified subject ID, COVID-19 status, age in years and sex. Where HLA class I and class II types were available, the types were taken from metadata supplied by the sample provider, not from assay-based typing. Broad study findings and their caveats: The amount of clinical and demographic metadata varied by source and participant and was provided uncurated.

TCRbeta CDR3 regions were amplified from genomic DNA by means of the immunoSEQ Assay, a bias-controlled multiplex PCR. The original methods were these. Nucleated cell counts per sample were estimated from amplification of reference gene primers within the assay. Sequence reads were collapsed and filtered to measure the absolute abundance of every unique TCRbeta CDR3 rearrangement. For each sample, productive Simpson clonality was calculated as the square root of Simpson's diversity index across productive rearrangements. TCRdb holds this immuneACCESS table with in-frame rearrangements only. Some clones are missing; in checked studies, unresolved V genes explain under half, and the rest has no known cause. V and J calls plus clone size are reproduced from that table; the DNA served to infer D and trimming. This sample comprises nearly 300,000 clones, around 88% of them detected only once. Of the sample, roughly 7% is held by the ten largest clones.

Looking up the germline V gene (reference sequence) yields CDR1 LNHDA and CDR2 SQIVND. The CDR3 spans 15 residues, from the cysteine through the phenylalanine. Of the read, only the CDR3 DNA is kept; its 45 bases are in frame from base 1. A distance of 14 bases separates the germline ends of V and J, which lose 5 bases and 3 bases respectively. Samples from volunteer blood donors who had recovered from COVID-19 were contributed by a second Seattle source. Whole blood was collected in K2EDTA tubes by collaborating institutions according to the institutions' own protocols. For TCRbeta analysis, collaborator samples were shipped as frozen whole blood, as isolated PBMCs, or as DNA extracted from either sample type. Comments on this clone: Its antigen is not yet known. No quality values exist for individual bases; no much larger clone is one base distant. At the DNA level, this CDR3 is encoded by other sequences in the same sample as well.

This receptor was identified in a woman in her twenties or thirties who had recovered from COVID-19. Recombination connected TRBV19 to TRBJ1-5; the D gene remains uncertain. Source material: peripheral blood. The nucleotides are TGTGCCAGTAGTTACACCGGGGTTTCCAATCAGCCCCAGCATTTT. It codes for CASSYTGVSNQPQHF.